This passage covers 13 T cell receptor beta chains from one sample sequenced in a study of cytomegalovirus exposure and HLA in healthy donors. It was with 60 Vbeta and 13 Jbeta primers that the PCR ran. Clones were read by immunoSEQ multiplex PCR, and TCRdb kept only the in-frame ones, dropping some. The sample records some 150,000 clones, approximately 84% being singletons. Sequences were obtained from PBMCs. Source of these receptors: a man aged 30 to 39 in good health and CMV-seropositive.

This chain uses TRBV11-3 with TRBJ2-5, with D maybe TRBD2 (6 bases). Trimming took off 8 bases at V and 3 bases at J, with 13 bases between the two ends. This CDR3 is 13 amino acids long. Per the germline V gene, CDR1 is SGHNT and CDR2 is YENEEA. For the CDR3, the DNA is TGTGCCAGCTCGTCTGGAGGGGAAGAGACCCAGTACTTC. This encodes CASSSGGEETQYF.

The chain combines TRBV7-2 with TRBJ1-2, with TRBD1 matching 7 bases. The CDR3 contains 13 residues. Trimming at V came to 5 bases and at J to 3 bases, leaving 3 bases not matched to a gene. Germline lookup yields CDR1 SGHTA and CDR2 FQGNSA. The CDR3, as DNA: TGTGCCAGCAGCGAGGGACAGTACTATGGCTACACCTTC. Protein: CASSEGQYYGYTF.

V gene TRBV28 combines with J gene TRBJ2-7; 10 bases agree with TRBD1. The germline CDR1 and CDR2 sequences are MDHEN and SYDVKM. The CDR3 is 13 amino acids. V was pared by 6 bases and J by 5 bases, with 4 bases of the junction left unmatched. CDR3 loop: CASSDRGQHEQYF. Written as DNA, the CDR3 is TGTGCCAGCAGCGACAGGGGGCAACACGAGCAGTACTTC. The whole variable domain, filled in from reference TRBV28 and TRBJ2-7, reads DVKVTQSSRYLVKRTGEKVFLECVQDMDHENMFWYRQDPGLGLRLIYFSYDVKMKEKGDIPEGYSVSREKKERFSLILESASTNQTSMYLCASSDRGQHEQYFGPGTRLTVT.

CDR3 residues: CASSLDGTGFDTQYF. The CDR3 region has the DNA TGTGCCAGCAGCTTAGACGGGACAGGGTTTGATACGCAGTATTTT. The gene calls are TRBV7-2 and TRBJ2-3, with 9 bases lining up with TRBD1. Germline V lookup: CDR1 SGHTA, CDR2 FQGNSA. Trimming cost V 1 base and J 6 bases; bases outside gene matches: 5. This CDR3 spans 15 amino acids. Using reference TRBV7-2 and TRBJ2-3 for the parts outside the CDR3, the full variable domain is GAGVSQSPSNKVTEKGKDVELRCDPISGHTALYWYRQSLGQGLEFLIYFQGNSAPDKSGLPSDRFSAERTGGSVSTLTIQRTQQEDSAVYLCASSLDGTGFDTQYFGPGTRLTVL.

The V call is TRBV27, the J call TRBJ1-2; a possible D gene is TRBD1 (5 bases). Germline V lookup: CDR1 MNHEY, CDR2 SMNVEV (reference sequence). There are 13 residues in the CDR3. V lost 6 bases to trimming and J lost 3 bases, with 11 bases between them. The CDR3 DNA sequence: TGTGCCAGCAGGGACGGAGGGGACTATGGCTACACCTTC. Its protein is CASRDGGDYGYTF.

V is TRBV4-1 and J is TRBJ2-7; 10 nucleotides agree with TRBD1. The CDR3 is 18 residues long. V trimming: 1 base; J trimming: 3 bases; junction bases outside the gene matches: 12. Germline V gives CDR1 MGHRA, CDR2 YSYEKL. CDR3 loop: CASSQGLRMGQGSYEQYF. The CDR3, as DNA: TGCGCCAGCAGCCAAGGTTTGAGGATGGGACAGGGGAGCTACGAGCAGTACTTC.

V gene TRBV25-1 combines with J gene TRBJ2-3; 11 bases match TRBD2. V lost 3 bases, J lost 2 bases, and 10 bases stayed unmatched. Germline V lookup: CDR1 MGHDK, CDR2 SYGVNS. There are 18 residues in the CDR3. As DNA, the CDR3 is TGTGCCAGCAGTGACCGAAAAGGGACTAGCGGACCCACAGATACGCAGTATTTT. Protein: CASSDRKGTSGPTDTQYF.

The chain carries TRBV4-1 and TRBJ1-2; the match to TRBD1 covers 8 bases. CDR3 length: 15 amino acids. The germline gives CDR1 MGHRA, CDR2 YSYEKL. The trim removed 3 bases at V and 4 bases at J, leaving 7 bases unmatched. The CDR3 nucleotides are TGCGCCAGCAGCCAGGAGGGGACAGGCGGCTATGGCTACACCTTC. Translation gives CASSQEGTGGYGYTF.

The chain links TRBV5-4 to TRBJ2-3; TRBD2 might be the D (5 bases). There are 16 residues in the CDR3. Trimming took off 2 bases at V and 0 bases at J, with 13 bases between the two ends. Germline assignment: CDR1 SGHNT and CDR2 YYREEE (reference sequence). The CDR3: CASSFSSGPSTDTQYF. Written as DNA, the CDR3 is TGTGCCAGCAGCTTCTCGAGCGGACCTAGCACAGATACGCAGTATTTT.

The rearrangement uses TRBV7-3 and TRBJ1-1; 8 bases line up with TRBD1. Germline CDR1 SGHTA, CDR2 FQGTGA. Trimming removed 3 bases from V and 6 bases from J; junction bases left unmatched: 6. This CDR3 is 14 amino acids long. This chain's CDR3 is CASSFGQGIAEAFF. The CDR3 DNA reads TGTGCCAGCAGCTTTGGACAGGGCATCGCTGAAGCTTTCTTT. The variable domain in full, completed from reference TRBV7-3 and TRBJ1-1, reads GAGVSQTPSNKVTEKGKYVELRCDPISGHTALYWYRQSLGQGPEFLIYFQGTGAADDSGLPNDRFFAVRPEGSVSTLKIQRTERGDSAVYLCASSFGQGIAEAFFGQGTRLTVV.

This sequence joins TRBV6-5 and TRBJ1-2; D gene ambiguous. Trimming stripped 5 bases from V and 7 bases from J, with 14 bases between. The CDR3 consists of 13 residues. CDR1 and CDR2 from the germline V gene are MNHEY and SVGAGI. CDR3 bases: TGTGCCAGCAGTGCCCCCGAGTCGGGTGGCTACACCTTC. Amino acid sequence: CASSAPESGGYTF.

This clone has only one observation. J is TRBJ2-3 and V is TRBV7-9; D perhaps matches TRBD1 (6 bases). This CDR3 is 16 amino acids long. Germline-derived CDR1 and CDR2 are SEHNR and FQNEAQ (reference sequence). V was trimmed by 5 bases and J by 3 bases, leaving 18 bases between them. The chain's CDR3 is CASSEGGSSVTDTQYF. Written as DNA, the CDR3 is TGTGCCAGCAGCGAAGGGGGAAGCTCTGTGACAGATACGCAGTATTTT.

The chain recombines TRBV11-3 with TRBJ1-1; D is possibly TRBD1 (6 bases). CDR3 length equals 15 residues. From germline, CDR1 is SGHNT and CDR2 YENEEA. The germline V and J ends were trimmed by 7 bases and 1 base, with 16 bases remaining between them. CDR3 region: CASKRGGLGNTEAFF. Here the CDR3 DNA reads TGTGCCAGCAAGAGGGGGGGTTTAGGGAACACTGAAGCTTTCTTT.